Presented here are 18 T cell receptor beta chains from one specimen sequenced in a study of T cell responses to AZD1222 COVID-19 vaccine. The repertoire was sequenced with immunoSEQ multiplex PCR; TCRdb's copy has only in-frame clones and lacks some. The top ten clones hold about 8% of a sample with 150,000 to 200,000 clones, just over 85% of them seen once. The material was peripheral blood, obtained on day 0 of AZD1222 vaccination. These receptors came from an adult in good health.

This sequence joins TRBV27 and TRBJ2-5; no firm D call. CDR1 and CDR2 (germline): MNHEY, SMNVEV (reference sequence). CDR3 size: 13 residues. Trimming removed 2 bases at V and 5 bases at J, with 9 bases between. Here the CDR3 reads CASSLPGVETQYF. In DNA, the CDR3 is TGTGCCAGCAGTTTACCTGGGGTGGAGACCCAGTACTTC.

The V gene is TRBV30, the J gene TRBJ1-6, with a weak D call TRBD1 (6 bases). Germline V lookup: CDR1 GTSNPN, CDR2 SVGIG (reference sequence). The CDR3 runs to 13 residues. V lost 3 bases and J lost 13, with 16 bases in between. The CDR3 DNA follows: TGTGCCTGGAGGCCAGACAGGACCACGCCCCTCCACTTT. Translating gives CAWRPDRTTPLHF.

The rearrangement uses TRBV7-2 and TRBJ2-6; no reliable D call. Germline values: CDR1 SGHTA, CDR2 FQGNSA. The V end lost 1 base, the J end lost 3 bases, and 10 bases lay between the germline ends. This CDR3 is 16 amino acids long. This CDR3 is CASSLGPPGGANVLTF. The CDR3 DNA follows: TGTGCCAGCAGCTTAGGACCTCCGGGTGGGGCCAACGTCCTGACTTTC.

The gene calls are TRBV19 and TRBJ2-5; TRBD2 is a possible D gene (6 bases). Germline V gene sequence: CDR1 LNHDA, CDR2 SQIVND (reference sequence). V was pared by 1 base and J by 3 bases, with 9 bases between. The CDR3 is 14 amino acids. CDR3 loop: CASSIGSGEETQYF. The CDR3, as DNA: TGTGCCAGTAGTATAGGTTCGGGAGAAGAGACCCAGTACTTC.

The V gene is TRBV5-1, the J gene TRBJ2-1, with 9 nucleotides matching TRBD1. Germline CDR1 SGHRS, CDR2 YFSETQ. V shed 3 bases and J 9 bases; nucleotides not matched to a gene: 7. This CDR3 has 14 residues. CDR3 sequence reads: CASSSGTGLSEQFF. In DNA, the CDR3 is TGCGCCAGCAGCTCCGGGACAGGGCTCTCTGAGCAGTTCTTC.

The rearrangement joins TRBV6-2 or TRBV6-3 to TRBJ2-2; 10 nucleotides align to TRBD2. The V gene's germline CDR1 is MNHEY and CDR2 SVGEGT. The CDR3 is 15 residues long. V lost 5 bases, J lost 8 bases, and 8 bases stayed unmatched. The CDR3 region has the DNA TGTGCCAGCAGTCGCCCGGGACTAGCGTCGGGGGAGCTGTTTTTT. It encodes CASSRPGLASGELFF.

This clone was seen a handful of times. The chain has TRBV11-3 and TRBJ1-2; 8 bases agree with TRBD1. V trimming: 2 bases; J trimming: 5 bases; junction bases outside the gene matches: 7. Germline CDR1 and CDR2: SGHNT and YENEEA. CDR3 size: 15 residues. Written as DNA, the CDR3 is TGTGCCAGCAGCTTAAGGACAGGGTGTGAGTATGGCTACACCTTC. Translation gives CASSLRTGCEYGYTF.

The chain combines TRBV3-1 (or the pseudogene TRBV3-2) with TRBJ2-5, with TRBD2 identical over 9 bases. The CDR3 runs to 15 residues. J gave up 3 bases and V 4 bases, and 6 bases lay outside the gene matches. Germline loops: CDR1 LGHDT, CDR2 YNNKEL (reference sequence). CDR3 in amino acids: CASSPSAGGEETQYF. The CDR3 coding sequence is TGTGCCAGCAGCCCTTCGGCGGGGGGGGAAGAGACCCAGTACTTC.

This clone was detected only a few times. The V gene is TRBV11-2, the J gene TRBJ2-7; TRBD1 aligns across 9 bases. CDR1 SGHAT and CDR2 FQNNGV come from the germline V gene. After removal of 2 bases from V and 4 bases from J, the junction contained 6 bases not matched to a gene. The CDR3 spans 15 residues. CDR3 DNA sequence: TGTGCCAGCAGCTTACCGGGACAGGGTTCATACGAGCAGTACTTC. Its protein product is CASSLPGQGSYEQYF.

The chain employs TRBV6-5 and TRBJ1-6, with 8 bases that match TRBD1. This CDR3 has 15 residues. Germline V gene data show CDR1 as MNHEY and CDR2 as SVGAGI. V lost 7 bases to trimming and J lost 2 bases; unmatched junction nucleotides: 4. CDR3 region: CASKTQGAYNSPLHF. The CDR3 coding sequence is TGTGCCAGCAAAACACAGGGGGCCTATAATTCACCCCTCCACTTT.

The V call is TRBV6-5, the J call TRBJ1-1; D unresolved. V shed 4 bases and J shed 2 bases, with 11 bases lying between them. Germline lookup yields CDR1 MNHEY and CDR2 SVGAGI. The CDR3 runs 14 residues. The CDR3 is CASSLVGLNTEAFF. The CDR3 nucleotides read TGTGCCAGCAGTTTGGTTGGGCTCAACACTGAAGCTTTCTTT.

This clone has more than one count but fewer than ten. The gene calls are TRBV7-2 and TRBJ2-7; D is unclear. The germline CDR1 and CDR2 sequences are SGHTA and FQGNSA. The CDR3 consists of 11 residues. V lost 4 bases and J lost 2, with 3 bases in between. In DNA form, the CDR3 reads TGTGCCAGCAGCTCCGCCTACGAGCAGTACTTC. Translated, it gives CASSSAYEQYF.

V is TRBV9 and J is TRBJ1-5, with D possibly TRBD1 on 6 matching bases. The CDR3 is made up of 15 amino acids. Germline values: CDR1 SGDLS, CDR2 YYNGEE. Trimming left V 4 bases short and J 4 bases short, with 15 bases between. This CDR3 reads CASSPHTGLNQPQHF. Written as DNA, the CDR3 is TGTGCCAGCAGCCCGCACACAGGGTTAAATCAGCCCCAGCATTTT.

This clone was found once. The chain links TRBV7-9 to TRBJ1-5; 9 bases are a match to TRBD1. The CDR3 contains 14 residues. The J segment lost 5 bases and the V segment lost 5 bases, leaving 4 bases of the junction unmatched. CDR1 SEHNR and CDR2 FQNEAQ come from the germline V gene (reference sequence). Here the CDR3 DNA reads TGTGCCAGCAGCGGCACAGGGGGCTATCAGCCCCAGCATTTT. Translating gives CASSGTGGYQPQHF.

The rearrangement joins TRBV29-1 to TRBJ1-2; D is perhaps TRBD1 (6 bases). The CDR3 consists of 11 residues. Germline assignment: CDR1 SQVTM and CDR2 ANQGSEA. V lost 7 bases to trimming and J lost 6 bases, with 12 bases between them. The chain's CDR3 is CSGHEGDGYTF. For the CDR3, the DNA is TGCAGCGGACATGAGGGGGATGGCTACACCTTC. Looking up the rest from reference TRBV29-1 and TRBJ1-2 gives the full variable domain: SAVISQKPSRDICQRGTSLTIQCQVDSQVTMMFWYRQQPGQSLTLIATANQGSEATYESGFVIDKFPISRPNLTFSTLTVSNMSPEDSSIYLCSGHEGDGYTFGSGTRLTVV.

The chain joins TRBV4-1 to TRBJ2-7; no firm D call. The CDR3 totals 16 residues. CDR1 is MGHRA and CDR2 is YSYEKL in the germline V gene. V gave up 3 bases and J gave up 1 base, with 16 bases separating them. CDR3 protein: CASSQGSSLRSYEQYF. The CDR3 DNA sequence: TGCGCCAGCAGCCAGGGGTCTAGTCTTCGGTCCTACGAGCAGTACTTC.

Notes on this clone: The same CDR3 is also encoded by other DNA sequences in this sample. The chain combines TRBV4-1 with TRBJ2-7; TRBD1 matches at 8 bases. This CDR3 contains 16 residues. Germline V gene sequence: CDR1 MGHRA, CDR2 YSYEKL. V lost 1 base and J lost 2; bases outside the gene matches: 7. The CDR3 DNA reads TGCGCCAGCAGCCAAGCCCCGGACAGGGTTACCTACGAGCAGTACTTC. This encodes CASSQAPDRVTYEQYF.

The rearrangement links TRBV24-1 to TRBJ2-1, with unresolved D. CDR3 length equals 16 residues. CDR1 KGHDR and CDR2 SFDVKD come from the germline V gene. The germline V and J ends were trimmed by 4 bases and 0 bases, with 12 bases remaining between them. CDR3 nucleotides: TGTGCCACCAGTGACCGGACCGCCAGCTCCTACAATGAGCAGTTCTTC. It specifies CATSDRTASSYNEQFF.